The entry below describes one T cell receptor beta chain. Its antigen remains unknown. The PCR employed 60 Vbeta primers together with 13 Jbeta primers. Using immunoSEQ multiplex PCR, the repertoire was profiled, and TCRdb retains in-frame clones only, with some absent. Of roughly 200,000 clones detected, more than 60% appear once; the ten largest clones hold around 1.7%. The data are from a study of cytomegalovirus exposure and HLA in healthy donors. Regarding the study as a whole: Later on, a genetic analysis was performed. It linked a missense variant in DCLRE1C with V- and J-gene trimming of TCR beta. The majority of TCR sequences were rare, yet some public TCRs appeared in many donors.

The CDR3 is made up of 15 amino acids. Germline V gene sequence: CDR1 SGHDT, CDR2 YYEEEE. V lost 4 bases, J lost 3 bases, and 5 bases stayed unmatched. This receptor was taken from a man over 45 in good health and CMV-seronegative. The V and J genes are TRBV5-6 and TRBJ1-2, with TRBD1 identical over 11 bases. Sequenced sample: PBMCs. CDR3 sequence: CASSPDRGLDYGYTF. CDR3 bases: TGTGCCAGCAGCCCGGACAGGGGGCTCGACTATGGCTACACCTTC.